This note documents a single T cell receptor beta chain sequence. Its antigen is currently unknown. This sample stems from a study of vaccination effects on CD4 cells after COVID-19. About the research overall: ViraFEST expansion of antigen-specific CD4+ T cells with viral peptide pools preceded sequencing. Samples that were drawn after vaccination came a median of 72 days after the second dose.

TCRdb keeps only in-frame clones here, not all; method: immunoSEQ multiplex PCR. Among 45,000 to 55,000 clones, 55% to 75% were seen once, and the ten largest hold about 7%. Regarding the study as a whole: Common cold coronaviruses were cross-recognized by only 1 of 255 vaccine-induced clones in healthy vaccinees. Convalescent patients were scarce, and early post-infection timepoints were absent.

Following culture for about ten days, CD4+ T cells were isolated. Participants were given two doses of BNT162b2 or mRNA-1273 vaccine. The receptor was derived from a human donor who received a COVID-19 vaccine. This material consisted of CD4+ T cells from PBMCs cultured without peptide, taken after COVID-19 vaccination.

The CDR3 nucleotides read TGCGCCAGCAGCTTGGTCCTAGCGGGAGGGGATGAGCAGTTCTTC. It specifies CASSLVLAGGDEQFF. This rearrangement joins TRBV5-1 to TRBJ2-1, with 12 positions matching TRBD2. The CDR3 is 15 residues long. V dropped 0 bases and J dropped 8; count of bases not matched to a gene: 3. Germline V gene data show CDR1 as SGHRS and CDR2 as YFSETQ.